The 18 T cell receptor beta chains listed next were all sequenced from one sample in a study of monozygotic twins with inflammatory bowel disease. After re-calling the 5' RACE reads, TCRdb lists one entry per CDR3 protein, DNA absent. In total, the table holds roughly 320,000 distinct CDR3 sequences. The material sequenced was blood. These receptors came from a human donor with ulcerative colitis or Crohn's disease, or a healthy co-twin of an affected twin (not recorded which).

The rearrangement links TRBV6-1 to TRBJ1-1. The length of the CDR3 is 16 residues. Germline V gives CDR1 MNHNS, CDR2 SASEGT. The CDR3 reads CASSQTRGLPTTEAFF.

V is TRBV10-1 and J is TRBJ2-2; without DNA, the TCRdb call of TRBD1 cannot be checked. The CDR3 spans 15 residues. Germline V CDR1 and CDR2: WNHNN, SYGVQD (reference sequence). CDR3 amino acids: CASSESFGDGGELFF.

The rearrangement joins TRBV7-9 to TRBJ1-2. Germline CDR1 and CDR2: SEHNR and FQNEAQ (reference sequence). There are 14 residues in the CDR3. CDR3 in amino acids: CASSFYMSDYGYTF.

The J gene is TRBJ2-3, the V gene TRBV7-9. In germline, CDR1 is SEHNR, CDR2 FQNEAQ (reference sequence). CDR3 length: 14 residues. CDR3: CASSLGMGTDTQYF.

V usage is TRBV28 and J usage is TRBJ2-7; as DNA is missing, the TRBD1 call by TCRdb cannot be tested. The CDR3 is made up of 16 amino acids. Per germline, CDR1 MDHEN and CDR2 SYDVKM. The chain's CDR3 is CASKGARDRDHYEQYF.

This chain links TRBV5-1 with TRBJ2-5. This CDR3 spans 15 amino acids. Germline lookup yields CDR1 SGHRS and CDR2 YFSETQ. CDR3: CASSGRQGSQETQYF.

The gene calls are TRBV28 and TRBJ1-2. CDR1 and CDR2 (germline): MDHEN, SYDVKM. CDR3 size: 12 residues. The CDR3: CASSGSSYGYTF.

The chain has TRBV11-1 and TRBJ2-2; no DNA is available, so the TRBD1 call from TCRdb remains unchecked. CDR1 and CDR2 (germline): SGHAT, FQDESV (reference sequence). There are 15 residues in the CDR3. CDR3 in amino acids: CASSRDMKGTGELFF.

The chain has TRBV5-6 and TRBJ2-7; TCRdb's D gene call, TRBD1, goes unchecked for lack of DNA. The CDR3 has 13 amino acids. Germline loops: CDR1 SGHDT, CDR2 YYEEEE. The CDR3 here is CASQIGQGAWQYF.

The CDR3 spells CSARAVNYGYTF. The chain links TRBV20-1 to TRBJ1-2. Looked up from germline, CDR1 is DFQATT and CDR2 is SNEGSKA (reference sequence). The CDR3 spans 12 residues.

The chain is built from TRBV6-5 and TRBJ2-3; TCRdb's D call, TRBD1, is unchecked because there is no DNA. The CDR3 length is 13 residues. Per the germline V gene, CDR1 is MNHEY and CDR2 is SVGAGI. Here the CDR3 reads CASSLGQARTQYF.

V gene TRBV7-9 combines with J gene TRBJ1-2; without DNA, the TCRdb call of TRBD1 cannot be checked. Germline V gives CDR1 SEHNR, CDR2 FQNEAQ (reference sequence). The CDR3 has 14 amino acids. The CDR3 loop reads CASSLRTGGSGYTF. Drawing the rest from reference TRBV7-9 and TRBJ1-2, the complete variable domain is DTGVSQNPRHKITKRGQNVTFRCDPISEHNRLYWYRQTLGQGPEFLTYFQNEAQLEKSRLLSDRFSAERPKGSFSTLEIQRTEQGDSAMYLCASSLRTGGSGYTFGSGTRLTVV.

This chain uses TRBV28 with TRBJ2-7; the D call from TCRdb, TRBD2, cannot be confirmed without DNA. The CDR3 loop spans 14 amino acids. Looked up from germline, CDR1 is MDHEN and CDR2 is SYDVKM. CDR3 sequence reads: CASSQAGETYEQYF.

This chain uses TRBV30 with TRBJ1-3. Germline V lookup: CDR1 GTSNPN, CDR2 SVGIG (reference sequence). This CDR3 is built from 12 residues. The CDR3 is CAWSQSGNTIYF.

This chain joins TRBV12-3 or TRBV12-4 and TRBJ2-5; TCRdb names TRBD1, which stays unverified in the absence of DNA. The CDR3 extends over 15 amino acids. The CDR3 region is CASSRGESVRETQYF.

This chain joins TRBV28 and TRBJ2-1; absent DNA, TCRdb's TRBD2 call cannot be checked. The CDR3 is 16 residues long. CDR1 and CDR2 (germline): MDHEN, SYDVKM. The CDR3 spells CASSSSGSHSYNEQFF. The full variable domain, in which reference TRBV28 and TRBJ2-1 provide the parts outside the CDR3, is DVKVTQSSRYLVKRTGEKVFLECVQDMDHENMFWYRQDPGLGLRLIYFSYDVKMKEKGDIPEGYSVSREKKERFSLILESASTNQTSMYLCASSSSGSHSYNEQFFGPGTRLTVL.

This sequence joins TRBV20-1 and TRBJ2-3; TCRdb's D call of TRBD2 is untestable without DNA. The CDR3 runs to 18 residues. Germline V gene sequence: CDR1 DFQATT, CDR2 SNEGSKA (reference sequence). CDR3 loop: CSAPRLAGPTTSTDTQYF.

This chain joins TRBV11-2 and TRBJ1-2. Germline CDR1 SGHAT, CDR2 FQNNGV. The CDR3 consists of 13 residues. The CDR3 sequence: CASSFVSSAGYTF.